This paragraph reports one TCR beta chain. The data belong to a study of technical replicates of blood from several donors. The CDR3 has 14 amino acids. V was pared by 5 bases and J by 4 bases, with 15 bases between. From germline, CDR1 is SGHAT and CDR2 FQNNGV. The protocol was immunoSEQ multiplex PCR, while the TCRdb copy is restricted to in-frame clones and leaves out a portion. The sample has approximately 87,000 clones, about 95% seen once. This clonotype originated in a human donor in good health. The sequenced sample consisted of T cells isolated from PBMCs. This chain links TRBV11-2 with TRBJ2-7; perhaps TRBD2 as D (6 bases). CDR3 sequence reads: CASSPDGGAYEQYF. CDR3 nucleotide sequence: TGTGCCAGCAGCCCTGACGGGGGAGCTTACGAGCAGTACTTC.